The rows below give T cell receptor beta chains drawn from one sample of a study of Ad26.COV2.S vaccination and SARS-CoV-2 variants. The method was immunoSEQ multiplex PCR; TCRdb's version includes in-frame clones alone and lacks a portion of them. Of some 390,000 clones in the sample, roughly 90% were seen once. The sample in question was peripheral blood, obtained in a trial of Ad26.COV2.S vaccine versus placebo. Every receptor here comes from a person aged 18-60 years who received the Ad26.COV2.S COVID-19 vaccine or a placebo. Both conserved end residues are part of each CDR3.

v_call	j_call	cdr3_aa
TRBV3-1/TRBV3-2	TRBJ1-6	CASSHGVESPLHF
TRBV27	TRBJ2-7	CASSASGSLVNEQYF
TRBV6-2/TRBV6-3	TRBJ2-7	CASTPGQGRSYEQYF
TRBV5-1	TRBJ2-3	CASSLGQGVDTQYF
TRBV3-1/TRBV3-2	TRBJ2-3	CASSLSGRALADTQYF
TRBV28	TRBJ1-1	CASSYLWVNTEAFF
TRBV30	TRBJ2-3	CALGAGSDTQYF
TRBV5-1	TRBJ2-5	CASSVDGFGTQYF
TRBV6-5	TRBJ2-3	CAVRGGEAATDTQYF
TRBV24-1	TRBJ2-7	CATSTPGTSGICYEQYF
TRBV28	TRBJ2-2	CASSLGDGELFF
TRBV30	TRBJ1-1	CAWSVTRGNTEAFF
TRBV25-1	TRBJ2-2	CASLKGQTTNTGELFF
TRBV2	TRBJ2-3	CASSGGRGTDTQYF
TRBV7-3	TRBJ2-3	CASSLGRERATQYF
TRBV3-1/TRBV3-2	TRBJ2-5	CASSQEVSSETQYF
TRBV21-1	TRBJ1-3	CASSIRDREPGNTIYF
TRBV7-2	TRBJ1-5	CASSLGVQQPQHF
TRBV28	TRBJ2-5	CASSLDSTSVEETQYF
TRBV2	TRBJ2-1	CASSEARSYNEQFF
TRBV5-4	TRBJ2-1	CASSPRDRWGNEQFF
TRBV10-3	TRBJ2-2	CATGGLNTGELFF
TRBV27	TRBJ2-3	CASSVLAGGSTDTQYF
TRBV2	TRBJ1-6	CASSEQGAVNSPLHF
TRBV4-1	TRBJ2-1	CASSQDKGGDEQFF
TRBV4-3	TRBJ1-6	CASSQDVVNSPLHF
TRBV27	TRBJ2-7	CASSRGLAGGSDEQYF
TRBV28	TRBJ2-3	CASRGTQSTDTQYF
TRBV19	TRBJ2-7	CASSIIAGGRAEQYF
TRBV30	TRBJ1-1	CAWSWREHTEAFF
TRBV6-1	TRBJ2-2	CASSVIRTGINTGELFF
TRBV3-1/TRBV3-2	TRBJ1-2	CASSQGGQGAYGYTF
TRBV7-2	TRBJ2-1	CASSQPRLAGGRGEQFF
TRBV11-2	TRBJ2-3	CASSFEFSGSLDTQYF
TRBV29-1	TRBJ2-6	CSVFVGGGDSPGANVLTF
TRBV6-2/TRBV6-3	TRBJ1-4	CASTPAQRNEKLFF
TRBV6-5	TRBJ1-2	CASRRTSGVFYGYTF
TRBV7-7	TRBJ2-6	CASSLNPSQLGANVLTF
TRBV6-5	TRBJ2-3	CASSYGSGAGTQYF
TRBV6-5	TRBJ1-6	CASSYSINSPLHF
TRBV5-6	TRBJ2-7	CASSLVLRGSYEQYF
TRBV7-3	TRBJ2-1	CASSPNVAGAFNEQFF
TRBV7-8	TRBJ2-3	CASSLVQGRDTQYF
TRBV5-1	TRBJ1-1	CASRGGTANTEAFF
TRBV11-2	TRBJ2-5	CASSRLSGRAETQYF
TRBV2	TRBJ1-1	CASKVNTEAFF
TRBV15	TRBJ2-3	CATSAKLAGNTDTQYF
TRBV11-2	TRBJ1-2	CASSVTTNYGYTF